These T cell receptor beta chains were read from a single sample in a study of T cells in Graves' hyperthyroidism and ophthalmopathy. TCRdb ran MiXCR on the multiplex PCR reads and lists one entry per CDR3 protein. The table has roughly 740,000 distinct CDR3 sequences, around 17% seen once. Sequenced: blood. The receptors derive from a man younger than 35 with Graves' hyperthyroidism. Both conserved end residues are part of each CDR3. D genes are given only for firm matches. Expanded clones get a size class; other rows say once, few or many, or leave the size out.

J gene | clone size | V gene | D gene | CDR3 protein | CDR3 DNA
TRBJ2-3 | many | TRBV28 | TRBD2 | CASSSGGFETDTQYF | TGTGCCAGCAGTTCGGGGGGGTTTGAGACAGATACGCAGTATTTT
TRBJ2-1 | many | TRBV10-3 | . | CAIWTPSHSYNEQFF | TGTGCCATCTGGACTCCAAGCCACTCCTACAATGAGCAGTTCTTC
TRBJ2-1 | many | TRBV7-3 | . | CASSLRPGDYNEQFF | TGTGCCAGCAGCTTGAGGCCTGGCGACTACAATGAGCAGTTCTTC
TRBJ2-7 | many | TRBV20-1 | TRBD2 | CSGVTSEPTDEQYF | TGCAGTGGCGTTACTAGCGAACCTACGGACGAGCAGTACTTC
TRBJ1-2 | . | TRBV7-8 | TRBD1 | CASSFGTGGIYGYTF | TGTGCCAGCAGCTTCGGGACAGGGGGTATCTATGGCTACACCTTC
TRBJ1-5 | many | TRBV2 | . | CASAKKWGSHNQPQHF | TGTGCCAGCGCCAAAAAGTGGGGGTCCCACAATCAGCCCCAGCATTTT
TRBJ1-5 | . | TRBV12-3/TRBV12-4 | . | CASKRQLNSNQPQHF | TGTGCCAGCAAGAGACAACTGAATAGCAATCAGCCCCAGCATTTT
TRBJ2-4 | few | TRBV28 | . | CASSFREILAKNIQYF | TGTGCCAGCAGTTTCAGGGAAATCTTAGCCAAAAACATTCAGTACTTC
TRBJ1-1 | few | TRBV15 | . | CATSERRGNTEAFF | TGTGCCACCAGCGAAAGACGGGGGAACACTGAAGCTTTCTTT
TRBJ1-1 | many | TRBV2 | TRBD1 | CASSLGTGVTEAFF | TGTGCCAGCAGTCTTGGGACAGGGGTCACTGAAGCTTTCTTT
TRBJ2-1 | few | TRBV12-3/TRBV12-4 | TRBD2 | CASRRGLGAGGFLDNEQFF | TGTGCCAGCAGACGGGGGTTAGGCGCGGGAGGTTTCCTGGACAATGAGCAGTTCTTC
TRBJ2-1 | few | TRBV11-2 | TRBD2 | CASSIKPGLAGVGSYNEQFF | TGTGCCAGCAGCATCAAACCGGGACTAGCGGGAGTAGGCTCCTACAATGAGCAGTTCTTC
TRBJ2-7 | few | TRBV27 | . | CASSLTRSPHEQYF | TGTGCCAGCAGTTTAACTAGGAGCCCACACGAGCAGTACTTC
TRBJ2-3 | . | TRBV28 | . | CASSSSTVIRTDAQYF | .
TRBJ2-7 | . | TRBV30 | . | CAWSGGLLYEQYF | TGTGCCTGGAGTGGGGGACTTCTCTACGAGCAGTACTTC
TRBJ2-7 | many | TRBV18 | TRBD1 | CASSPTGTAYEQYF | TGTGCCAGCTCACCTACCGGGACAGCTTACGAGCAGTACTTC
TRBJ2-6 | . | TRBV4-1 | . | CASSHAPRANVLTF | TGCGCCAGCAGCCATGCCCCGAGAGCCAACGTCCTGACTTTC
TRBJ1-4 | . | TRBV7-8 | . | CASSSFLGWEKLFF | TGTGCCAGCAGCTCTTTCCTAGGGTGGGAAAAACTGTTTTTT
TRBJ2-1 | . | TRBV27 | . | CASAAGRSYNEQFF | TGTGCCAGCGCCGCGGGGCGCTCCTACAATGAGCAGTTCTTC
TRBJ2-7 | many | TRBV7-9 | . | CASSLGSPPDGDYEQYF | TGTGCCAGCAGCTTAGGGAGCCCGCCGGATGGAGACTACGAGCAGTACTTC
TRBJ2-3 | many | TRBV6-1 | TRBD2 | CASIQREFADTQYF | TGTGCCAGCATCCAGCGGGAGTTCGCAGATACGCAGTATTTT
TRBJ2-3 | many | TRBV7-9 | . | CASSLQGNTQYF | TGTGCCAGCAGCTTACAGGGAAATACGCAGTATTTT
TRBJ1-5 | many | TRBV18 | TRBD1 | CASSPPLRQGVRQPQHF | TGTGCCAGCTCACCACCACTCCGACAGGGGGTAAGACAGCCCCAGCATTTT
TRBJ2-5 | many | TRBV11-1 | . | CASSLAGLLATQYF | TGTGCCAGCAGCTTAGCAGGACTGCTAGCGACCCAGTACTTC
TRBJ1-5 | . | TRBV5-6 | . | CASSATDQPQHF | TGTGCCAGCAGCGCGACAGACCAGCCCCAGCATTTT
TRBJ2-1 | many | TRBV28 | TRBD2 | CASSFDTSGSSYNEQFF | TGTGCCAGCAGTTTCGATACTAGCGGGAGCTCCTACAATGAGCAGTTCTTC
TRBJ2-1 | . | TRBV18 | TRBD2 | CASSPGRTSGLSYEQFF | TGTGCCAGCTCACCCGGTAGGACTAGCGGGTTGTCTTATGAGCAGTTCTTC
TRBJ2-7 | many | TRBV28 | . | CASSLPGATYEQYF | TGTGCCAGCAGTTTACCGGGGGCCACCTACGAGCAGTACTTC